What follows is one T cell receptor (beta chain) and its context. Its antigen remains unidentified. Each sample came from a Caucasian adult donor living in Nashville, Tennessee. The CDR3 consists of 14 residues. Germline assignment: CDR1 LNHDA and CDR2 SQIVND (reference sequence). The V gene lost 1 base and the J gene lost 7 bases, with 13 bases spanning the gap. This sample stems from a study of shared clonotypes between healthy human individuals. At deep level, the assay was performed. Sequenced by immunoSEQ multiplex PCR; TCRdb stores in-frame clones only, minus some. The sample holds around 500,000 clones, approximately 84% seen once. Whole-study results and caveats: The genetic and exposure-history diversity represented was limited by few donors. Sequencing depth was predicted to influence how clonotypes are shared among donors.

Input material: PBMCs. This receptor was identified in a woman aged 40 to 55 in good health. Some clones in this sample may be carry-over from other donors' samples. The chain uses TRBV19 and TRBJ2-5, with a tentative D call TRBD2 (5 bases). CDR3 protein: CASSIGPREGTQYF. In DNA form, the CDR3 reads TGTGCCAGTAGTATAGGACCCCGCGAGGGGACCCAGTACTTC. The full variable domain, with the rest looked up from reference TRBV19 and TRBJ2-5, is DGGITQSPKYLFRKEGQNVTLSCEQNLNHDAMYWYRQDPGQGLRLIYYSQIVNDFQKGDIAEGYSVSREKKESFPLTVTSAQKNPTAFYLCASSIGPREGTQYFGPGTRLLVL.